Detailed here is one T cell receptor (beta chain). Its antigen is unknown. Data came from immunoSEQ multiplex PCR; TCRdb stores just in-frame clones and leaves some out. In the table there are approximately 75,000 clones, roughly 90% of which are singletons. This entry belongs to a study of OX40 agonist ivuxolimab in advanced cancers. Study-wide context: Averaging 60 years in age, with a range of about 23 to 85, the cohort was approximately 83% male. In three patients, partial responses were observed, one with hepatocellular carcinoma and two with cutaneous melanoma. Prior anti-PD-1, anti-PD-L1 or anti-CTLA-4 therapy did not bar entry, and approximately 40% had some.

Whole-study results and caveats: Antigen targets of the expanded peripheral T cells went undetermined.

This clonotype was obtained from an adult with an advanced solid tumor such as melanoma, head and neck, liver or kidney cancer. Sequencing used CD4+ or CD8+ T cells sorted from blood, obtained in a trial of the OX40 agonist ivuxolimab.

In DNA form, the CDR3 reads TGTGCCTGGAGTGCTGCGGCAGATACGCAGTATTTT. Residues: CAWSAAADTQYF. The V call is TRBV30, the J call TRBJ2-3, with unresolved D. This CDR3 has 12 amino acids. The V gene's germline CDR1 is GTSNPN and CDR2 SVGIG (reference sequence). V lost 1 base, J lost 4 bases, and 6 bases lay in between.